The entry below gives a single TCR beta chain sequence along with its context. This record belongs to a study of technical replicates of blood from several donors. Profiling relied on immunoSEQ multiplex PCR, and the TCRdb table lists in-frame clones only, not all of them. The sample lists some 85,000 clones, approximately 96% occurring once. CDR1 and CDR2 (germline): SGHDN, FVKESK. CDR3 size: 19 residues. V lost 1 base and J lost 2; bases outside the gene matches: 14. The rearrangement uses TRBV14 and TRBJ2-3, with TRBD2 identical over 8 bases. The source is a human donor in good health. Sequenced input: T cells isolated from PBMCs. CDR3 sequence reads: CASSQGWERREEYTDTQYF. In nucleotides, the CDR3 is TGTGCCAGCAGCCAAGGATGGGAGAGGCGGGAGGAATACACAGATACGCAGTATTTT.